The source of this T cell receptor beta chain is a study of chemoradiotherapy in HPV16-positive cancers. Libraries were prepared by immunoSEQ multiplex PCR; TCRdb keeps only in-frame clonotypes and omits some of them. Of about 5,500 clones listed, approximately 80% were seen once; the top ten hold about a fifth. Germline-derived CDR1 and CDR2 are SNHLY and FYNNEI. V was pared by 0 bases and J by 6 bases, with 10 bases of the junction left unmatched. The CDR3 sequence is 19 residues long. The TCR comes from a human donor with HPV-associated anogenital cancer. Sampling was performed from a patient who underwent chemoradiotherapy. J is TRBJ2-1 and V is TRBV2; 14 positions agree with TRBD2. CDR3 sequence: CASSEAPPGLAGESNEQFF. CDR3 nucleotide sequence: TGTGCCAGCAGTGAAGCGCCCCCGGGACTAGCGGGAGAAAGCAATGAGCAGTTCTTC.